Listed below are T cell receptor beta chains from one sample, sequenced in a study of T cell changes during pregnancy in multiple sclerosis. Profiling relied on immunoSEQ multiplex PCR, and the TCRdb table lists in-frame clones only, not all of them. Of about 73,000 clones listed, around 90% were seen once; the top ten hold over 2%. Sample: peripheral blood, taken in the second trimester of pregnancy. These receptors were taken from a female donor in good health, enrolled as a control in a pregnancy study. Both conserved end residues are part of each CDR3. The order of the fields is V gene, J gene, CDR3 protein.

>TRBV5-4|TRBJ1-2
CASSPQRGGDYGYTF
>TRBV5-1|TRBJ1-2
CASAFSGTKNYGYTF
>TRBV11-2|TRBJ2-7
CASSPGDSLTAREQYF
>TRBV29-1|TRBJ2-1
CSHGDSAPYNEQFF
>TRBV5-4|TRBJ2-2
CASSLVGGNTGELFF
>TRBV25-1|TRBJ2-7
CASSGDRGPSSYEQYF
>TRBV5-4|TRBJ2-5
CASSLAVSTSGGARETQYF
>TRBV30|TRBJ1-4
CAWRSQGLANEKLFF
>TRBV7-3|TRBJ1-1
CASSPGLIGNTEAFF
>TRBV29-1|TRBJ1-2
CSVPGQKPNYGYTF
>TRBV9|TRBJ2-1
CASSLTGGTNNEQFF
>TRBV5-8|TRBJ1-5
CASSLGGRGNQPQHF
>TRBV19|TRBJ2-6
CASSGYMTSQSRANVLTF
>TRBV9|TRBJ2-7
CASSLVGSSYEQYF
>TRBV4-1|TRBJ1-2
CASSHLAGTNYGYTF
>TRBV5-1|TRBJ2-7
CASSFISGEYEQYF
>TRBV23-1|TRBJ1-1
CASSQSEGTEAFF
>TRBV7-2|TRBJ2-3
CASSAAAGGPRDTQYF
>TRBV5-1|TRBJ1-2
CASSPGGSNYGYTF
>TRBV5-4|TRBJ2-7
CASSLYGTDYEQYF
>TRBV19|TRBJ1-2
CASSEGDYGYTF
>TRBV5-1|TRBJ2-1
CASSLTDNEQFF
>TRBV2|TRBJ2-3
CATRPSAGGQYF
>TRBV18|TRBJ1-5
CASSGTGSNQPQHF
>TRBV4-3|TRBJ1-2
CASSHSERDGYTF
>TRBV15|TRBJ2-1
CATSRDLRGGEQFF
>TRBV7-3|TRBJ2-1
CASSFLTAGEQFF
>TRBV7-2|TRBJ1-2
CASTRTGANYGYTF
>TRBV7-9|TRBJ2-1
CASGTAREGQLHNEQFF
>TRBV5-6|TRBJ1-6
CASSVQNNSPLHF
>TRBV5-1|TRBJ2-5
CASNPSGGKETQYF
>TRBV28|TRBJ1-2
CASSEARDRRGFGYTF
>TRBV2|TRBJ2-2
CASSAGTGYTGELFF
>TRBV19|TRBJ1-2
CASSVLVHPTYGYTF
>TRBV7-9|TRBJ2-1
CASSTRDWVLEQFF
>TRBV7-6|TRBJ2-7
CASSSRGDYEQYF
>TRBV15|TRBJ1-2
CATSRDVRYGYTF
>TRBV6-5|TRBJ1-1
CASSYGGGEGKAFF
>TRBV11-1|TRBJ1-1
CASSGGGTEAFF
>TRBV4-1|TRBJ1-6
CASSQEHSNSPLHF
>TRBV7-6|TRBJ1-3
CASSSYESNTIYF
>TRBV7-9|TRBJ1-5
CASSLAGDPNQPQHF
>TRBV6-4|TRBJ1-3
CASRGQGARSGNTIYF
>TRBV19|TRBJ1-2
CASRRTQGDGYTF
>TRBV9|TRBJ1-5
CASSPMGAENQPQHF
>TRBV2|TRBJ2-1
CASSAEASYNEQFF
>TRBV6-5|TRBJ1-5
CASRSLRGQPQHF
>TRBV19|TRBJ1-2
CASSQKGYGYTF
>TRBV9|TRBJ2-3
CASSVGADTQYF
>TRBV4-2|TRBJ2-4
CASSQVRGGGGNIQYF
>TRBV6-4|TRBJ2-7
CASSDYTPGQGTHEQYF
>TRBV19|TRBJ2-1
CASSIPSGGSYNEQFF
>TRBV7-3|TRBJ2-1
CASGHDGANEQFF
>TRBV4-3|TRBJ1-1
CASSQDGTGTEAFF
>TRBV4-3|TRBJ2-2
CASSPRVGGELFF
>TRBV4-3|TRBJ1-1
CASSTRDRVPNTEAFF
>TRBV4-3|TRBJ2-7
CASSQAPGQGNEQYF
>TRBV2|TRBJ2-3
CACRSGRGLSTDTQYF